Listed here are 30 T cell receptor beta chains from one sample, sequenced in a study of cytomegalovirus exposure and HLA in healthy donors. Use of 60 Vbeta and 13 Jbeta primers characterized the PCR. Here immunoSEQ multiplex PCR was the method, and the copy in TCRdb shows in-frame clones only, minus some. The sample records around 140,000 clones, 61% being singletons. The sample taken for sequencing was PBMCs. The receptors here all came from a male donor in good health and CMV-seronegative.

The chain recombines TRBV7-9 with TRBJ2-5, with 7 bases aligning to TRBD2. Germline V CDR1 and CDR2: SEHNR, FQNEAQ (reference sequence). The CDR3 is 18 residues long. V trimming: 0 bases; J trimming: 5 bases; junction bases outside the gene matches: 15. The CDR3 sequence is CASSLASGVWGSGETQYF. The CDR3 nucleotides are TGTGCCAGCAGCTTAGCTTCCGGGGTTTGGGGTAGCGGGGAGACCCAGTACTTC.

This chain links TRBV5-1 with TRBJ2-7; D gene uncertain. Trimming stripped 2 bases from V and 2 bases from J, with 14 bases between. Germline V lookup: CDR1 SGHRS, CDR2 YFSETQ. This CDR3 has 15 residues. CDR3 sequence reads: CASSLWAGETYEQYF. CDR3 nucleotide sequence: TGCGCCAGCAGCTTATGGGCAGGCGAAACCTACGAGCAGTACTTC.

The chain carries TRBV15 and TRBJ1-6; 9 bases are a match to TRBD1. The V and J ends lost 3 bases and 10 bases, in that order; junction bases with no gene match: 7. The CDR3 sequence is 15 residues long. The germline V gene has CDR1 LNHNV and CDR2 YYDKDF (reference sequence). The CDR3 protein is CATSRAGTGYSPLHF. The CDR3 coding sequence is TGTGCCACCAGCAGGGCCGGGACAGGGTACTCACCCCTCCACTTT.

This chain connects TRBV2 to TRBJ1-1; no definite D call. This CDR3 region has 13 residues. V was trimmed by 8 bases and J by 1 base, leaving 11 bases between them. Germline assignment: CDR1 SNHLY and CDR2 FYNNEI. CDR3: CASVAEGNTEAFF. In nucleotides, the CDR3 is TGTGCCAGCGTGGCTGAGGGGAACACTGAAGCTTTCTTT.

This clone was found a few times. The chain has TRBV5-6 and TRBJ1-5; D gene ambiguous. Trimming removed 0 bases at V and 7 bases at J, with 8 bases between. CDR1 is SGHDT and CDR2 is YYEEEE in the germline V gene. CDR3 length: 13 residues. CDR3 DNA: TGTGCCAGCAGCTTGGACCCGGGACAGCCCCAGCATTTT. This sequence encodes CASSLDPGQPQHF.

This clone has just a few counts. This sequence joins TRBV18 and TRBJ2-7; possibly TRBD1 for D (6 bases). The germline V and J ends were trimmed by 3 bases and 3 bases, with 12 bases remaining between them. The CDR3 has 14 residues. Germline assignment: CDR1 KGHSH and CDR2 LQKENI. CDR3 nucleotides: TGTGCCAGCTCACCGACCGGACAGAACTACGAGCAGTACTTC. It yields the protein CASSPTGQNYEQYF.

The V and J genes are TRBV2 and TRBJ1-5; weak D call: TRBD1 (5 bases). This CDR3 has 15 amino acids. CDR1 SNHLY and CDR2 FYNNEI come from the germline V gene. The V end was cut by 5 bases, the J end by 3 bases, with 14 bases between. DNA for the CDR3: TGTGCCAGCAGTCTGCTGGGGGGACTCAATCAGCCCCAGCATTTT. Its translation is CASSLLGGLNQPQHF.

Points on this clone: One end of the junction is discordant with germline, which a read error may explain. This chain connects TRBV18 to TRBJ2-7; D is uncertain. Germline V lookup: CDR1 KGHSH, CDR2 LQKENI. The CDR3 is 14 residues long. In nucleotides, the CDR3 is TGTGCCAGCTCCCCCCCAAACTCCCCCTATGAGCAGTACTTC. Amino acids: CASSPPNSPYEQYF.

The chain is built from TRBV25-1 and TRBJ1-1, with 9 bases lining up with TRBD1. The germline V gene encodes CDR1 MGHDK and CDR2 SYGVNS. V lost 6 bases and J lost 1; bases outside the gene matches: 3. The CDR3 covers 14 residues. CDR3 in amino acids: CASRGQGQNTEAFF. In DNA form, the CDR3 reads TGTGCCAGCAGGGGACAGGGCCAGAACACTGAAGCTTTCTTT. Full variable domain (missing parts from reference TRBV25-1 and TRBJ1-1): EADIYQTPRYLVIGTGKKITLECSQTMGHDKMYWYQQDPGMELHLIHYSYGVNSTEKGDLSSESTVSRIRTEHFPLTLESARPSHTSQYLCASRGQGQNTEAFFGQGTRLTVV.

The gene calls are TRBV5-1 and TRBJ1-2; 10 nucleotides line up with TRBD1. Trimming took 4 bases from V and 14 from J; bases not matched to a gene: 11. CDR3 length: 13 residues. Germline loops: CDR1 SGHRS, CDR2 YFSETQ. CDR3 loop: CASSPGQGGPGTF. CDR3 bases: TGCGCCAGCAGCCCAGGACAGGGGGGACCCGGGACCTTC. Complete variable domain (other parts from reference TRBV5-1 and TRBJ1-2): KAGVTQTPRYLIKTRGQQVTLSCSPISGHRSVSWYQQTPGQGLQFLFEYFSETQRNKGNFPGRFSGRQFSNSRSEMNVSTLELGDSALYLCASSPGQGGPGTFGSGTRLTVV.

The chain uses TRBV18 and TRBJ2-7; possible D gene TRBD2, 6 bases. The CDR3 consists of 13 residues. Looked up from germline, CDR1 is KGHSH and CDR2 is LQKENI. Trimming stripped 3 bases from V and 5 bases from J, with 11 bases between. The CDR3: CASSPPGGDEQYF. The CDR3 DNA is TGTGCCAGCTCACCTCCCGGAGGGGACGAGCAGTACTTC.

This clone was detected only a few times. V usage is TRBV6-6 and J usage is TRBJ1-1, with TRBD1 identical over 11 bases. V dropped 4 bases and J dropped 4; count of bases not matched to a gene: 8. The CDR3 is made up of 16 amino acids. Germline CDR1 reads MNHNY; CDR2 reads SVGAGI (reference sequence). CDR3 residues: CASSFGQGAEGTEAFF. CDR3 nucleotide sequence: TGTGCCAGCAGTTTCGGACAGGGGGCGGAGGGCACTGAAGCTTTCTTT.

This sequence joins TRBV5-6 and TRBJ1-1; D perhaps matches TRBD1 (5 bases). Per the germline V gene, CDR1 is SGHDT and CDR2 is YYEEEE. The CDR3 runs 15 residues. The V gene lost 1 base and the J gene lost 2 bases, with 12 bases spanning the gap. The CDR3: CASSLKGRGNTEAFF. The CDR3 DNA follows: TGTGCCAGCAGCTTGAAGGGGCGCGGTAACACTGAAGCTTTCTTT.

The chain uses TRBV10-2 and TRBJ2-7; the D gene is possibly TRBD2 (5 bases). From germline, CDR1 is WSHSY and CDR2 SAAADI. The CDR3 is 14 amino acids. V lost 7 bases to trimming and J lost 4 bases, with 17 bases between them. This CDR3 is CASNIGRGNYEQYF. The DNA for the CDR3 is TGCGCCAGCAATATCGGTCGAGGGAATTACGAGCAGTACTTC.

Notes on this clone: One end of the junction varies from germline; a read error may be responsible. The rearrangement joins TRBV11-3 to TRBJ2-7; 11 bases are shared with TRBD2. The germline CDR1 and CDR2 sequences are SGHNT and YENEEA. The CDR3 loop spans 12 amino acids. CDR3 nucleotides: TGTGCCAGCAGATTAGCGGGGGGGAAGCAGTACTTC. It is translated as CASRLAGGKQYF.

The chain carries TRBV14 and TRBJ1-5; TRBD1 agrees at 7 bases. The CDR3 extends over 16 amino acids. Trimming removed 4 bases from V and 0 bases from J; junction bases left unmatched: 6. Germline CDR1 is SGHDN and CDR2 is FVKESK. In nucleotides, the CDR3 is TGTGCCAGCAGCCCCGGACAGGTGAATAGCAATCAGCCCCAGCATTTT. Translated: CASSPGQVNSNQPQHF.

The V and J genes are TRBV6-1 and TRBJ2-3; TRBD1 aligns across 8 bases. Germline CDR1 reads MNHNS; CDR2 reads SASEGT. V lost 6 bases to trimming and J lost 1 base; unmatched junction nucleotides: 3. The CDR3 runs to 14 residues. This chain's CDR3 is CASRDRARTDTQYF. For the CDR3, the DNA is TGTGCCAGCAGGGACAGGGCCCGCACAGATACGCAGTATTTT.

This sequence joins TRBV6-5 and TRBJ2-7, with D possibly matching TRBD2 (6 bases). CDR3 size: 13 residues. Germline CDR1 and CDR2: MNHEY and SVGAGI. Trimming shortened V by 0 bases and J by 5 bases, and 8 bases separated the two germline ends. Here the CDR3 reads CASSYSSGDEQYF. CDR3 DNA: TGTGCCAGCAGTTACTCCTCGGGGGACGAGCAGTACTTC.

This clone came up a few times. The J gene is TRBJ1-6, the V gene TRBV4-1; 10 bases agree with TRBD1. The CDR3 has 17 amino acids. V shed 4 bases and J 7 bases; nucleotides not matched to a gene: 10. Looked up from germline, CDR1 is MGHRA and CDR2 is YSYEKL. DNA of the CDR3: TGCGCCAGCAGCCGCACTGGACAGGGGGTATCGAATTCACCCCTCCACTTT. Amino acids: CASSRTGQGVSNSPLHF.

The sample holds a few counts of this clone. V and J are TRBV7-2 and TRBJ1-2; 7 positions match TRBD1. This CDR3 has 15 amino acids. The V segment lost 4 bases and the J segment 0 bases; nucleotides outside the gene matches: 5. Germline assignment: CDR1 SGHTA and CDR2 FQGNSA. The CDR3 loop reads CASSSYRGTNYGYTF. The CDR3 DNA follows: TGTGCCAGCAGCTCATACAGGGGTACTAACTATGGCTACACCTTC.

This rearrangement joins TRBV5-8 to TRBJ2-3; D may be TRBD1 (6 bases). This CDR3 has 14 residues. V was cut by 3 bases and J by 2 bases, with 10 bases left in between. The germline CDR1 and CDR2 sequences are SGHTS and YDEGEE. The CDR3 bases are TGTGCCAGCAGCTGGACAGAGGACACAGATACGCAGTATTTT. It is translated as CASSWTEDTDTQYF. The full variable domain, with the rest looked up from reference TRBV5-8 and TRBJ2-3, is EAGVTQSPTHLIKTRGQQATLRCSPISGHTSVYWYQQALGLGLQFLLWYDEGEERNRGNFPPRFSGRQFPNYSSELNVNALELEDSALYLCASSWTEDTDTQYFGPGTRLTVL.

V is TRBV7-2 and J is TRBJ1-5, with D perhaps TRBD1 (5 bases). This CDR3 region has 14 residues. The germline V and J ends were trimmed by 3 bases and 5 bases, with 11 bases remaining between them. CDR1 and CDR2 (germline): SGHTA, FQGNSA. For the CDR3, the DNA is TGTGCCAGCAGCTTCTCACCCAGGGATCAGCCCCAGCATTTT. This encodes CASSFSPRDQPQHF.

The chain employs TRBV4-1 and TRBJ2-1, with a tentative D call TRBD2 (5 bases). There are 17 residues in the CDR3. Germline V gene data show CDR1 as MGHRA and CDR2 as YSYEKL. V lost 0 bases and J lost 2, with 14 bases in between. The CDR3 sequence is CASSQDASFQAYNEQFF. In nucleotides, the CDR3 is TGCGCCAGCAGCCAAGATGCTAGCTTCCAAGCCTACAATGAGCAGTTCTTC.

The genes are TRBV27 and TRBJ2-4, with 8 bases aligning to TRBD1. Germline CDR1 reads MNHEY; CDR2 reads SMNVEV (reference sequence). V gave up 4 bases and J gave up 8 bases; unmatched junction bases: 7. CDR3 size: 14 residues. The CDR3 region has the DNA TGTGCCAGCAGTTCACAGGGGGTTAGGGACATTCAGTACTTC. Translation gives CASSSQGVRDIQYF.

The V call is TRBV19, the J call TRBJ1-5; D remains unclear. The germline CDR1 and CDR2 sequences are LNHDA and SQIVND (reference sequence). There are 15 residues in the CDR3. V was clipped by 0 bases and J by 0 bases, with 6 bases between them. The CDR3 loop is CASSIDTDSNQPQHF. CDR3 DNA sequence: TGTGCCAGTAGTATAGATACAGATAGCAATCAGCCCCAGCATTTT.

This clone was counted only a few times. The chain carries TRBV2 and TRBJ2-5, with a possible D match to TRBD2 (6 bases). The germline V and J ends were trimmed by 3 bases and 2 bases, with 28 bases remaining between them. The CDR3 totals 20 residues. Germline CDR1 and CDR2: SNHLY and FYNNEI. The CDR3 DNA reads TGTGCCAGCAGTGATCGTTTGCGGGGCTTTGGGATTAACGGTCAAGAGACCCAGTACTTC. It specifies CASSDRLRGFGINGQETQYF.

CDR3 coding DNA: TGTGCCAGCAGCCTCACCGGGGCAGGGGCTACAGATACGCAGTATTTT. Residues: CASSLTGAGATDTQYF. V and J are TRBV7-3 and TRBJ2-3, with a weak D call TRBD1 (6 bases). From germline, CDR1 is SGHTA and CDR2 FQGTGA. The CDR3 loop spans 16 amino acids. V gave up 5 bases and J gave up 3 bases, with 18 bases separating them.

The chain uses TRBV25-1 and TRBJ1-2; possible D gene TRBD1, 6 bases. The V gene's germline CDR1 is MGHDK and CDR2 SYGVNS. This CDR3 has 15 amino acids. Deletions cut 4 bases from V and 5 bases from J, with 17 bases between. For the CDR3, the DNA is TGTGCCAGCAGTGTTGGGGCAGGGGCCATTTATGGCTACACCTTC. Its protein is CASSVGAGAIYGYTF.

The rearrangement uses TRBV5-1 and TRBJ2-3; TRBD2 aligns across 14 bases. With 4 bases clipped from V and 3 bases from J, the junction kept 4 bases outside the gene matches. CDR1 and CDR2 from the germline V gene are SGHRS and YFSETQ. This CDR3 is 16 amino acids long. The CDR3 coding sequence is TGCGCCAGCAGCATCGGGACTAGCGGGGGTACAGATACGCAGTATTTT. The encoded protein is CASSIGTSGGTDTQYF. The entire variable domain, with the rest obtained from reference TRBV5-1 and TRBJ2-3, is as follows: KAGVTQTPRYLIKTRGQQVTLSCSPISGHRSVSWYQQTPGQGLQFLFEYFSETQRNKGNFPGRFSGRQFSNSRSEMNVSTLELGDSALYLCASSIGTSGGTDTQYFGPGTRLTVL.

This clone was detected only a few times. The V call is TRBV5-6, the J call TRBJ1-2, with D unresolved. V was cut by 0 bases and J by 4 bases, with 16 bases left in between. The CDR3 has 16 residues. Germline CDR1 reads SGHDT; CDR2 reads YYEEEE. Here the CDR3 DNA reads TGTGCCAGCAGCTTGGATGGTGCGGGTATAACCTATGGCTACACCTTC. Translation: CASSLDGAGITYGYTF.